The 3 T cell receptor beta chains listed next were all sequenced from one sample in a study of blood T cell repertoires in COVID-19. Clones were read by immunoSEQ multiplex PCR, and TCRdb kept only the in-frame ones, dropping some. This table holds 110,000 or so clones, around 84% found once. Sequenced sample: peripheral blood. These receptors all stem from a woman aged 40 to 55 with acute or convalescent COVID-19.

This chain links TRBV5-8 with TRBJ1-2; tentative D call: TRBD1 (6 bases). Germline V gene data show CDR1 as SGHTS and CDR2 as YDEGEE. This CDR3 comprises 15 residues. V was cut by 1 base and J by 4 bases, with 14 bases left in between. CDR3 sequence: CASSLTRGLFYGYTF. CDR3 bases: TGTGCCAGCAGCTTGACTAGGGGGTTGTTCTATGGCTACACCTTC.

At least ten counts were recorded for this clone. The V gene is TRBV7-9, the J gene TRBJ1-2; 8 bases fit TRBD1. V dropped 5 bases and J dropped 4; count of bases not matched to a gene: 6. CDR3 length: 14 residues. Germline assignment: CDR1 SEHNR and CDR2 FQNEAQ (reference sequence). In DNA form, the CDR3 reads TGTGCCAGCAGCCCGGACAGGGCGGGCTATGGCTACACCTTC. The encoded protein is CASSPDRAGYGYTF.

The rearrangement uses TRBV5-1 and TRBJ2-3; unclear D gene. Germline CDR1 reads SGHRS; CDR2 reads YFSETQ. V was clipped by 0 bases and J by 0 bases, with 5 bases between them. The length of the CDR3 is 14 residues. CDR3 protein: CASSLEHSTDTQYF. The CDR3 DNA reads TGCGCCAGCAGCTTGGAACATAGCACAGATACGCAGTATTTT.